Listed here is a single T cell receptor (beta chain). Trimming stripped 6 bases from V and 0 bases from J, with 11 bases between. Per the germline V gene, CDR1 is MDHEN and CDR2 is SYDVKM. CDR3 length equals 14 residues. Alongside a J-beta primer mix, a sample-barcoded 5' primer served in a second PCR lasting about 6 to 12 cycles. Each single sample gave us at least 2.5 million CDR3-containing paired-end reads. TCRdb fed the 5' RACE reads into MiXCR, producing one record per CDR3 protein. The sample contains some 930,000 distinct CDR3 sequences, about 28% of which appear only once. This entry is derived from a study of blood T cells in healthy people across ages. The donors, all healthy, were Caucasians living in Russia, aged about 6 to 90. These data also featured in a second study, about T cells of mothers and their children. That work states: For the second PCR, the M1S primer put in sample barcodes and 2-4 random nucleotides. Related mother-child pairs shared slightly more overlap than unrelated pairs, but the difference was non-significant.

The V call is TRBV28, the J call TRBJ1-2, with D unresolved. The sequence derives from a woman aged 40 to 55 in good health. Sample: blood. The CDR3 region is CASRYTNSNYGYTF. CDR3 DNA: TGTGCCAGCAGGTATACCAATTCTAACTATGGCTACACCTTC.